These 10 T cell receptor beta chains were all obtained from the same sample, sequenced in a study of blood T cell repertoires in COVID-19. Some clones are missing from TCRdb's copy, which holds only in-frame ones; the method was immunoSEQ multiplex PCR. Of just over 650,000 clones detected, around 89% appear once; the ten largest clones hold around 0.3%. Specimen: peripheral blood. The receptor set was obtained from a woman in her late teens or twenties with acute or convalescent COVID-19.

The chain employs TRBV27 and TRBJ2-5, with D perhaps TRBD1 (5 bases). The CDR3 is 15 amino acids. Looked up from germline, CDR1 is MNHEY and CDR2 is SMNVEV (reference sequence). Trimming stripped 7 bases from V and 5 bases from J, with 20 bases between. CDR3: CASIRPGHSAETQYF. CDR3 bases: TGTGCCAGCATCCGCCCCGGACATTCCGCGGAGACCCAGTACTTC.

The V gene is TRBV7-9, the J gene TRBJ2-2, with 9 bases aligning to TRBD1. The CDR3 sequence is 16 residues long. In germline, CDR1 is SEHNR, CDR2 FQNEAQ (reference sequence). The V and J ends lost 4 bases and 6 bases, in that order; junction bases with no gene match: 9. The CDR3 DNA sequence: TGTGCCAGCAGCTCCGACCTAGGACAGGGGTCCGGGGAGCTGTTTTTT. Protein sequence: CASSSDLGQGSGELFF.

The V gene is TRBV18, the J gene TRBJ2-3, with TRBD2 identical over 13 bases. CDR1 is KGHSH, CDR2 LQKENI, per germline. The CDR3 runs 20 residues. After removal of 1 base from V and 0 bases from J, the junction contained 10 bases not matched to a gene. The CDR3 region is CASSPQYGLAGDTSTDTQYF. CDR3 DNA: TGTGCCAGCTCACCACAGTACGGACTAGCGGGGGACACTAGCACAGATACGCAGTATTTT.

The chain joins TRBV2 to TRBJ2-3; the D is unclear. Germline V CDR1 and CDR2: SNHLY, FYNNEI. The ends were cut back, 7 bases at V and 4 bases at J, with 15 bases in the middle. The CDR3 runs to 14 residues. The CDR3 nucleotides read TGTGCCAGCAATCTGCGGCTAGTGTCAGATACGCAGTATTTT. It yields the protein CASNLRLVSDTQYF.

This sequence joins TRBV15 and TRBJ1-2; D is undetermined. CDR1 LNHNV and CDR2 YYDKDF come from the germline V gene (reference sequence). This CDR3 has 13 amino acids. The ends were cut back, 1 base at V and 4 bases at J, with 7 bases in the middle. The CDR3 DNA reads TGTGCCACCAGCAGAGGGGGAGCCTATGGCTACACCTTC. It translates to CATSRGGAYGYTF.

V gene TRBV27 combines with J gene TRBJ2-3; 7 nucleotides match TRBD1. Germline lookup yields CDR1 MNHEY and CDR2 SMNVEV (reference sequence). This CDR3 contains 15 residues. V gave up 3 bases and J gave up 4 bases; unmatched junction bases: 7. The CDR3, as DNA: TGTGCCAGCAGTTTTATCAGGGGGATCGCAGATACGCAGTATTTT. It encodes CASSFIRGIADTQYF.

This clone has just one count. Different DNA sequences within this sample yield the same CDR3. V gene TRBV5-1 combines with J gene TRBJ2-7; a possible D gene is TRBD1 (6 bases). This CDR3 comprises 13 residues. V was clipped by 0 bases and J by 3 bases, with 7 bases between them. Per germline, CDR1 SGHRS and CDR2 YFSETQ. CDR3 protein: CASSLGGGYEQYF. DNA of the CDR3: TGCGCCAGCAGCTTGGGAGGGGGCTACGAGCAGTACTTC.

This clone was observed a single time. The V gene is TRBV6-5, the J gene TRBJ1-2, with TRBD1 matching 7 bases. CDR3 size: 15 residues. J was trimmed by 4 bases and V by 10 bases; bases with no gene match: 15. From germline, CDR1 is MNHEY and CDR2 SVGAGI. CDR3 in DNA: TGTGCCACCGGGACAGATCACAGTCTCCTCTATGGCTACACCTTC. Translated, it gives CATGTDHSLLYGYTF.

This chain uses TRBV24-1 with TRBJ2-7; TRBD1 matches 7 bases. This CDR3 spans 18 amino acids. The trim removed 2 bases at V and 3 bases at J, leaving 15 bases unmatched. Germline CDR1 KGHDR, CDR2 SFDVKD. The CDR3 nucleotides are TGTGCCACCAGTGATTCCCGACAGGGTCTAAAGGGGGACTACGAGCAGTACTTC. As protein: CATSDSRQGLKGDYEQYF.

This clone was counted once. This chain connects TRBV15 to TRBJ1-3, with D tentatively TRBD1 (5 bases). CDR3 size: 17 residues. Germline lookup yields CDR1 LNHNV and CDR2 YYDKDF (reference sequence). Trimming removed 0 bases from V and 0 bases from J, with 12 bases in between. The CDR3 coding sequence is TGTGCCACCAGCAGAGATAACAGGATCAACTCTGGAAACACCATATATTTT. As protein: CATSRDNRINSGNTIYF.